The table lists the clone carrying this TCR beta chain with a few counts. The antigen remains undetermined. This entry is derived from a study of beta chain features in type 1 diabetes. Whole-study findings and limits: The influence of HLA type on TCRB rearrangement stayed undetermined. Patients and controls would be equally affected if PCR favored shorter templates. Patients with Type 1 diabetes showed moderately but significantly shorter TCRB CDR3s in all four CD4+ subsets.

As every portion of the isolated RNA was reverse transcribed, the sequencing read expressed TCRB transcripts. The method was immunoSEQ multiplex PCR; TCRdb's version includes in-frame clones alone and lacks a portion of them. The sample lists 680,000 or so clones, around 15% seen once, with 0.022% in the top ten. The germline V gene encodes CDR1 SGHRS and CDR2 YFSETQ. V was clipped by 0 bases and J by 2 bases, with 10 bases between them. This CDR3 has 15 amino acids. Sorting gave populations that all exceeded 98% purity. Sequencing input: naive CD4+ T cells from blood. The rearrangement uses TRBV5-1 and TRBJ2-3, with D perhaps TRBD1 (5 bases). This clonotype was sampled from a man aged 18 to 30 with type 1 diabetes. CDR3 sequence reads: CASSLDGATTDTQYF. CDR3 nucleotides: TGCGCCAGCAGCTTGGATGGGGCTACCACAGATACGCAGTATTTT. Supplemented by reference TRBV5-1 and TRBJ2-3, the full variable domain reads KAGVTQTPRYLIKTRGQQVTLSCSPISGHRSVSWYQQTPGQGLQFLFEYFSETQRNKGNFPGRFSGRQFSNSRSEMNVSTLELGDSALYLCASSLDGATTDTQYFGPGTRLTVL.